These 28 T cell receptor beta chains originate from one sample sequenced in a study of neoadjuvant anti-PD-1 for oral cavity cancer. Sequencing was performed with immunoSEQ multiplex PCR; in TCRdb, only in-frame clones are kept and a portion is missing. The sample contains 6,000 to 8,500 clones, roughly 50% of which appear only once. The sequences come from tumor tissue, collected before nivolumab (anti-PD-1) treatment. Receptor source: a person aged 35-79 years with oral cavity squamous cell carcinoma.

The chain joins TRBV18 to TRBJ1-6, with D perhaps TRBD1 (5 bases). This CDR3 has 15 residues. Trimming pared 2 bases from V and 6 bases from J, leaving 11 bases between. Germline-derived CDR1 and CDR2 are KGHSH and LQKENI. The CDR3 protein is CASSPMGTGNSPLHF. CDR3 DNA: TGTGCCAGCTCACCAATGGGGACCGGTAATTCACCCCTCCACTTT. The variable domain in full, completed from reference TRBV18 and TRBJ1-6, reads NAGVMQNPRHLVRRRGQEARLRCSPMKGHSHVYWYRQLPEEGLKFMVYLQKENIIDESGMPKERFSAEFPKEGPSILRIQQVVRGDSAAYFCASSPMGTGNSPLHFGNGTRLTVT.

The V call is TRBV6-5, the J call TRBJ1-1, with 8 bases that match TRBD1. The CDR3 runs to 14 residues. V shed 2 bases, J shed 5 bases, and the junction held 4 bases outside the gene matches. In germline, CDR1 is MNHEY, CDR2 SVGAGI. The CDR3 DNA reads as TGTGCCAGCAGTTACACCGACAGGGGTACTGAAGCTTTCTTT. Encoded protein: CASSYTDRGTEAFF.

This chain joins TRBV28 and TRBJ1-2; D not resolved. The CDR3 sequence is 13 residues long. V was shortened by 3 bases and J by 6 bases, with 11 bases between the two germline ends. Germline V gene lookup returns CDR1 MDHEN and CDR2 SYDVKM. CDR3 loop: CASSFAGKDGYTF. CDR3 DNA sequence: TGTGCCAGCAGTTTCGCGGGGAAGGATGGCTACACCTTC.

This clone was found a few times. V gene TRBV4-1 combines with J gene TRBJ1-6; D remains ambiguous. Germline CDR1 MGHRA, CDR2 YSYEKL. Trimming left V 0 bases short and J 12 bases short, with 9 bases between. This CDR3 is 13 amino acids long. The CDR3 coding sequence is TGCGCCAGCAGCCAAGACGGCAGTTTACCCCTCCACTTT. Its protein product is CASSQDGSLPLHF.

The CDR3 nucleotides read TGTGCCAGCAGCTTGCTGGTGGGACAGGGGAGTCCCACTGAAGCTTTCTTT. Its translation: CASSLLVGQGSPTEAFF. This chain connects TRBV5-6 to TRBJ1-1; 10 bases map to TRBD1. Trimming took 1 base from V and 4 from J; bases not matched to a gene: 10. This CDR3 has 17 amino acids. The germline V gene encodes CDR1 SGHDT and CDR2 YYEEEE.

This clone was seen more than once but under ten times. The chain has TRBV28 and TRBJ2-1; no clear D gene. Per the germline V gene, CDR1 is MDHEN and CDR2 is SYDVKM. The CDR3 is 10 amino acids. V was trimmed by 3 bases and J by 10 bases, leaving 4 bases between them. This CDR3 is CASSLHEQFF. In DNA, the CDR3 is TGTGCCAGCAGTTTGCACGAGCAGTTCTTC.

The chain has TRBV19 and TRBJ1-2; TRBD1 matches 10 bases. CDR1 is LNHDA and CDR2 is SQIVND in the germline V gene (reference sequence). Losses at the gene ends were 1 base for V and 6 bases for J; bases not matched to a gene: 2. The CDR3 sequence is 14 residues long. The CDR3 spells CASSIVGTGDGYTF. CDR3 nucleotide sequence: TGTGCCAGTAGTATAGTCGGGACAGGGGATGGCTACACCTTC. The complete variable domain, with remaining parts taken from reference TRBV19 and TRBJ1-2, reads DGGITQSPKYLFRKEGQNVTLSCEQNLNHDAMYWYRQDPGQGLRLIYYSQIVNDFQKGDIAEGYSVSREKKESFPLTVTSAQKNPTAFYLCASSIVGTGDGYTFGSGTRLTVV.

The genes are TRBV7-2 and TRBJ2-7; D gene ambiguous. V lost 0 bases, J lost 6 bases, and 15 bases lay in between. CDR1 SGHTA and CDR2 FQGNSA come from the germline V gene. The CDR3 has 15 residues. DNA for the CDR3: TGTGCCAGCAGCTTAGCCCCAAAGGTACCCGGCGAGCAGTACTTC. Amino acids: CASSLAPKVPGEQYF. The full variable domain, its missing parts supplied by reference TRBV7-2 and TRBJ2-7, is GAGVSQSPSNKVTEKGKDVELRCDPISGHTALYWYRQSLGQGLEFLIYFQGNSAPDKSGLPSDRFSAERTGGSVSTLTIQRTQQEDSAVYLCASSLAPKVPGEQYFGPGTRLTVT.

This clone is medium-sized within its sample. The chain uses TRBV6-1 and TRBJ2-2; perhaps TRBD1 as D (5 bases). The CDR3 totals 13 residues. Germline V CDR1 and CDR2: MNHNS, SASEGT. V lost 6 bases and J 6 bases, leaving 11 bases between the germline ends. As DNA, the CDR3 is TGTGCCAGCAGGGCAGGGTACGCCGGGGAGCTGTTTTTT. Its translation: CASRAGYAGELFF.

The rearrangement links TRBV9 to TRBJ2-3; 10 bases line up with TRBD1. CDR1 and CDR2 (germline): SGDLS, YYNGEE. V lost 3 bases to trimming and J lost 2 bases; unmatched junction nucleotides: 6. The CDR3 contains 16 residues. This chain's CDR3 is CASSAWTGGITDTQYF. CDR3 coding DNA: TGTGCCAGCAGCGCCTGGACAGGGGGGATCACAGATACGCAGTATTTT.

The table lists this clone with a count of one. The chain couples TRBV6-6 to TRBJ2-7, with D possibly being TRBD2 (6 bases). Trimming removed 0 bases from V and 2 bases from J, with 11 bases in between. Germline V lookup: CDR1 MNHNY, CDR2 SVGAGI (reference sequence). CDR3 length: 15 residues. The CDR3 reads CASSYSIWGAYEQYF. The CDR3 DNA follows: TGTGCCAGCAGTTACTCGATTTGGGGGGCCTACGAGCAGTACTTC.

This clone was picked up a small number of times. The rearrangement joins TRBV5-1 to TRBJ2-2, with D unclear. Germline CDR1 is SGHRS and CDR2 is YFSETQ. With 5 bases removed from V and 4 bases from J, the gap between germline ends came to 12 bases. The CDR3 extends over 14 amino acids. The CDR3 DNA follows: TGCGCCAGCAGTTACAGCGTCGGCACCGGGGAGCTGTTTTTT. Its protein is CASSYSVGTGELFF. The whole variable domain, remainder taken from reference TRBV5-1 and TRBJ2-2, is KAGVTQTPRYLIKTRGQQVTLSCSPISGHRSVSWYQQTPGQGLQFLFEYFSETQRNKGNFPGRFSGRQFSNSRSEMNVSTLELGDSALYLCASSYSVGTGELFFGEGSRLTVL.

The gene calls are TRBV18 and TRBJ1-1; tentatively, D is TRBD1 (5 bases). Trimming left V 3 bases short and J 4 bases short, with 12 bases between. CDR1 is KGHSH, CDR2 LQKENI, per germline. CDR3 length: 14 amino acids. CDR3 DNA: TGTGCCAGCTCACCTCGGGACGGAATCACTGAAGCTTTCTTT. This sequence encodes CASSPRDGITEAFF.

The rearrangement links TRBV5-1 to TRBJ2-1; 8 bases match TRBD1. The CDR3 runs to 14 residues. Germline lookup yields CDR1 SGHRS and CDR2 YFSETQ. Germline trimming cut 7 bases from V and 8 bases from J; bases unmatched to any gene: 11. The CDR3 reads CASGPGQVVDEQFF. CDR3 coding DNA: TGCGCCAGCGGACCGGGACAGGTAGTTGATGAGCAGTTCTTC.

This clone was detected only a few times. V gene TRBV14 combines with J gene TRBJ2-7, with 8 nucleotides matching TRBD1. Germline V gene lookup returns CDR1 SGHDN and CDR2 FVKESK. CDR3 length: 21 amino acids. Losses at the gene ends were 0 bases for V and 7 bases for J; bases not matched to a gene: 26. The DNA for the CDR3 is TGTGCCAGCAGCCAAGATCTATACCTACCTCACGGAGAGACAGGGGAATGGGAGCAGTACTTC. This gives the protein CASSQDLYLPHGETGEWEQYF.

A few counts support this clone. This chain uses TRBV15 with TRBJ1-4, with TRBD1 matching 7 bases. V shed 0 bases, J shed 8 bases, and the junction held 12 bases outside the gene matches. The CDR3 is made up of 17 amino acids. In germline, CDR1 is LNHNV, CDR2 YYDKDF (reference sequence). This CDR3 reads CATSRETGSASGEKLFF. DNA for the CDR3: TGTGCCACCAGCAGAGAGACAGGGTCTGCTTCTGGAGAAAAACTGTTTTTT.

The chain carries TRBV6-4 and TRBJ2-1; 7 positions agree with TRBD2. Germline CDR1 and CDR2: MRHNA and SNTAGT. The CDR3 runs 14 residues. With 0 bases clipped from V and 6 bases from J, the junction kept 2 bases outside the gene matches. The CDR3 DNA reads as TGTGCCAGCAGTGACTCAGGGGAGGGCAATGAGCAGTTCTTC. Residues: CASSDSGEGNEQFF.

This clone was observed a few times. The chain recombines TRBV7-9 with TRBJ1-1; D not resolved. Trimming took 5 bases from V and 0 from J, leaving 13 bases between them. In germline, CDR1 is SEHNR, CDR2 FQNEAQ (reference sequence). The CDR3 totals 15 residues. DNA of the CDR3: TGTGCCAGCAGCCCCCGCGGAGGATTGAACACTGAAGCTTTCTTT. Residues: CASSPRGGLNTEAFF.

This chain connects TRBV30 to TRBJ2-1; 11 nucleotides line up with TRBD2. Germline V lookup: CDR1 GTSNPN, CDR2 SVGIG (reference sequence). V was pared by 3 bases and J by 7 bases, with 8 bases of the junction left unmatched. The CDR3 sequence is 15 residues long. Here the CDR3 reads CAWSVAGGVMNEQFF. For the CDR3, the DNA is TGTGCCTGGAGCGTAGCGGGGGGGGTGATGAATGAGCAGTTCTTC.

The CDR3, as DNA: TGCGCCAGCAGCCAAGACGTCTTCGGGGCCACGAACACCGGGGAGCTGTTTTTT. Protein sequence: CASSQDVFGATNTGELFF. The chain uses TRBV4-3 and TRBJ2-2; D could derive from TRBD1 or TRBD2 (5 bases each). The CDR3 extends over 18 amino acids. V shed 0 bases and J shed 0 bases, with 14 bases lying between them. Germline V gives CDR1 LGHNA, CDR2 YSLEER.

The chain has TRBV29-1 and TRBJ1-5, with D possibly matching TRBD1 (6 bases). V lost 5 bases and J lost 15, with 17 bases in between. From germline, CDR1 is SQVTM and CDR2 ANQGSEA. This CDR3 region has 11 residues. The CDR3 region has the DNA TGCAGCGTTTATCTGAGGGGGTCCTGGCATTTT. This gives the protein CSVYLRGSWHF.

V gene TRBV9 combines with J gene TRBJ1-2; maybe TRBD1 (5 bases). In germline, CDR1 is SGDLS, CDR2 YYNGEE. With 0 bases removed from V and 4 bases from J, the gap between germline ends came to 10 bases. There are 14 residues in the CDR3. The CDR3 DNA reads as TGTGCCAGCAGCGTAGAGGCAGGGAGCTATGGCTACACCTTC. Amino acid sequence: CASSVEAGSYGYTF.

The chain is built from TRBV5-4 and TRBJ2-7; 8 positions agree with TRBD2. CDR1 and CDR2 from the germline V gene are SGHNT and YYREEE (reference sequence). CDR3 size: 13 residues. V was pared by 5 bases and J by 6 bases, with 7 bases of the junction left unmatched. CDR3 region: CASRSAGTSEQYF. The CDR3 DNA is TGTGCCAGCAGATCCGCCGGGACTAGCGAGCAGTACTTC.

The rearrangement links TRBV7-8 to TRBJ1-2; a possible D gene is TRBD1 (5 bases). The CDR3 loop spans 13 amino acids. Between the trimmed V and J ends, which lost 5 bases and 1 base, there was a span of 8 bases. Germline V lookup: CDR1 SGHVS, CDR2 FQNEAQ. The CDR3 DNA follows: TGTGCCAGCAGCCCGGGGCTTAACTATGGCTACACCTTC. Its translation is CASSPGLNYGYTF.

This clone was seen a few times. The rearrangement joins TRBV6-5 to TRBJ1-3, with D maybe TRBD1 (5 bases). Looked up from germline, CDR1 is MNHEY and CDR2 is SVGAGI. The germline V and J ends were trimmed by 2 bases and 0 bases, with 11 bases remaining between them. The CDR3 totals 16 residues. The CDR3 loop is CASSYAGQSSGNTIYF. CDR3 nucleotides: TGTGCCAGCAGTTACGCGGGGCAGAGCTCTGGAAACACCATATATTTT.

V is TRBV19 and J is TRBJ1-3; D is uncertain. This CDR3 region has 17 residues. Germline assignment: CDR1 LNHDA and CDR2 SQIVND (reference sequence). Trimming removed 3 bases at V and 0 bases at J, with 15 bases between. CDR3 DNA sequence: TGTGCCAGTAGTATGGAAGGCCGCCTACTCTCTGGAAACACCATATATTTT. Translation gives CASSMEGRLLSGNTIYF.

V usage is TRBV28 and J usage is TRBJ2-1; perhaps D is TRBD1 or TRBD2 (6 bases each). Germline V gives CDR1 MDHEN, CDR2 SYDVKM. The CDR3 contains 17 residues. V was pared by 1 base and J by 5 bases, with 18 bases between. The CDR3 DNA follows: TGTGCCAGCAGTTTATCAGGGTCGGGGGCACGTGACAATGAGCAGTTCTTC. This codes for CASSLSGSGARDNEQFF.

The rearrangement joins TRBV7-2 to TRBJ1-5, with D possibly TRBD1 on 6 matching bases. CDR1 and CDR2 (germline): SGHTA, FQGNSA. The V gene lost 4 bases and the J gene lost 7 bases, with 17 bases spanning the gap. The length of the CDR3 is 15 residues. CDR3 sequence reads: CASSSWGGAGQPQHF. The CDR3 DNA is TGTGCCAGCAGCTCCTGGGGGGGGGCCGGCCAGCCCCAGCATTTT.